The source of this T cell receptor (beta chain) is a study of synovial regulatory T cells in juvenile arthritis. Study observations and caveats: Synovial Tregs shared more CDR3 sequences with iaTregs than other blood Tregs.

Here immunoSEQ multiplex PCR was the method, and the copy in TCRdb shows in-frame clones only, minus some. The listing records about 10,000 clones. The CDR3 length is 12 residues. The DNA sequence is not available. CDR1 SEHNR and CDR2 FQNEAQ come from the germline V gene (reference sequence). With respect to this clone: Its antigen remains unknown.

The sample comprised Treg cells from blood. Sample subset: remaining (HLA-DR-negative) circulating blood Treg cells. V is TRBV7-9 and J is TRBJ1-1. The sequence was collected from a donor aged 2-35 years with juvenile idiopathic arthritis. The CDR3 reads CASSLVRDKAFF. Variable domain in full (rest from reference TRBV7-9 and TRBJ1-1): DTGVSQNPRHKITKRGQNVTFRCDPISEHNRLYWYRQTLGQGPEFLTYFQNEAQLEKSRLLSDRFSAERPKGSFSTLEIQRTEQGDSAMYLCASSLVRDKAFFGQGTRLTVV.